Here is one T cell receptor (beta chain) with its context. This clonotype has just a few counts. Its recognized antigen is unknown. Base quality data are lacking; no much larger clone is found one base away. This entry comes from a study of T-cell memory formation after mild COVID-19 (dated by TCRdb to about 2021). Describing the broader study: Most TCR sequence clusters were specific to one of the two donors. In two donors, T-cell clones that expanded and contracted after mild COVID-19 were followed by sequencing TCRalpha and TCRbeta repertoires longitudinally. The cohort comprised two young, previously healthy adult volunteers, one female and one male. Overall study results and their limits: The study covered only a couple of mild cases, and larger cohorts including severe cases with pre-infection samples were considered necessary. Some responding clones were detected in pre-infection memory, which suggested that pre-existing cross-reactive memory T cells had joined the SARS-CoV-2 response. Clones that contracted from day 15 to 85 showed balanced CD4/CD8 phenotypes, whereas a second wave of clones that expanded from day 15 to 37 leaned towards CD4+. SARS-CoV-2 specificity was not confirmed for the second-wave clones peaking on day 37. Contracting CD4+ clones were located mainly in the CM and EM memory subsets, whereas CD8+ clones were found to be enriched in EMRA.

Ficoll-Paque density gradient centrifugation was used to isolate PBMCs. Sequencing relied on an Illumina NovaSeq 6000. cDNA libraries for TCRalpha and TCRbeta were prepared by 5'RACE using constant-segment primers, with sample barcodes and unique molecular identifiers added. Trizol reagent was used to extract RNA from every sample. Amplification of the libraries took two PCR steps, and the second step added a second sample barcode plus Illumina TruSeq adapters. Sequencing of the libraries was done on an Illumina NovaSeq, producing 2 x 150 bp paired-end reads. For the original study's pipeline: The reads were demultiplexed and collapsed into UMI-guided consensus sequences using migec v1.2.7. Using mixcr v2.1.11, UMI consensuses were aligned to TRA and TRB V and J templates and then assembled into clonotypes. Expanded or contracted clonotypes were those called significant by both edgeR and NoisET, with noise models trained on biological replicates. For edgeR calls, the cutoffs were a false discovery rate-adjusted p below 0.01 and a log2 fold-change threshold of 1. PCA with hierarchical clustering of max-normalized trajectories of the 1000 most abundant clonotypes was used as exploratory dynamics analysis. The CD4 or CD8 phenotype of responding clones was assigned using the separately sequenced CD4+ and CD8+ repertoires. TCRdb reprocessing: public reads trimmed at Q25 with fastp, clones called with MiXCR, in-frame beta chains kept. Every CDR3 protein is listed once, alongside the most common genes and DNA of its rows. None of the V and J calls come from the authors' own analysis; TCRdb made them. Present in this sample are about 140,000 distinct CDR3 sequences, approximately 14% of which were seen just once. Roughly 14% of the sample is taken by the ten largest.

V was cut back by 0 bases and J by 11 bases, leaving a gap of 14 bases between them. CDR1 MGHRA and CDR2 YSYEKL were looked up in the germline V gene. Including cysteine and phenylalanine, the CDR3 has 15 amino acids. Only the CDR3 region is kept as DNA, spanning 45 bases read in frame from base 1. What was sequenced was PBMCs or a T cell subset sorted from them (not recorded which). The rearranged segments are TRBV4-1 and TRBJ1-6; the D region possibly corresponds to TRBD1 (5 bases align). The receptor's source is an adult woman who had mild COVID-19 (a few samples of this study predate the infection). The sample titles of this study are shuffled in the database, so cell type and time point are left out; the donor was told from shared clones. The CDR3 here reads CASSQDRAGRTPLHF. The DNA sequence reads TGCGCCAGCAGCCAAGATCGTGCGGGGCGAACACCCCTCCACTTT.